This TCR beta chain comes out of a study of blood T cell repertoires in COVID-19. As for the study in general: T cells, B-cell-depleted T cells, or PBMCs supplied cDNA or gDNA.

Germline V gene data show CDR1 as SGHRS and CDR2 as YFSETQ. Trimming removed 0 bases from V and 5 bases from J, with 9 bases in between. The CDR3 is 14 residues long. Of note for this clone: This CDR3 is also generated by other DNA sequences in the sample.

Authors' data handling: Counts of nucleated cells, estimated from reference gene primer amplification, were obtained. Libraries were prepared by immunoSEQ multiplex PCR; TCRdb keeps only in-frame clonotypes and omits some of them. V, J and clone size reflect that table, while D and trimming were determined from the DNA. The sample consists of approximately 220,000 clones, 86% of them appearing once. The sequencing sample was made of peripheral blood. V gene TRBV5-1 combines with J gene TRBJ1-5, with D tentatively TRBD1 (6 bases). This clonotype originated in a woman between 50 and 59 years old with acute or convalescent COVID-19. As DNA, the CDR3 is TGCGCCAGCAGCTTGGGAGGGGGTTATCAGCCCCAGCATTTT. This encodes CASSLGGGYQPQHF.